This T cell receptor (beta chain) appears in the sequencing data of a study of cytomegalovirus exposure and HLA in healthy donors. Likely unrecorded immune exposures existed in these nominally healthy donors. This clone was seen only once. Its specificity is not known. Germline V gives CDR1 SGHVS, CDR2 FQNEAQ. This CDR3 has 13 residues. With 5 bases clipped from V and 4 bases from J, the junction kept 4 bases outside the gene matches. The primer mix had 60 Vbeta and 13 Jbeta primers. The assay was immunoSEQ multiplex PCR, and TCRdb's table has in-frame clones only and misses some. The profile covers some 60,000 clones, with around 86% appearing a single time and over 8.5% taken by the ten largest. Study observations and caveats: An analysis was carried out at a later point. It showed that HLA-associated TCR beta chains were more clonally expanded than equally common non-associated chains.

The source is a female donor in good health and CMV-seronegative. Sequencing was performed on PBMCs. The chain uses TRBV7-8 and TRBJ1-2; 7 nucleotides line up with TRBD1. The CDR3 DNA reads TGTGCCAGCAGCCAGGGACAGTTCTATGGCTACACCTTC. Residues: CASSQGQFYGYTF.